This passage covers 12 T cell receptor beta chains from one sample sequenced in a study of siplizumab effects on memory and regulatory T cells. Repertoires were generated with immunoSEQ multiplex PCR, while TCRdb's copy carries only in-frame clones and drops some. The repertoire holds some 100,000 clones, around 95% seen once, with around 0.15% in the top ten. Material: non-Treg CD4+ T cells sorted from blood. The receptor set was obtained from a human donor in good health.

Notes on this clone: Other DNA sequences in this specimen translate into the identical CDR3. The rearrangement uses TRBV18 and TRBJ2-5; D gene unclear. The CDR3 covers 11 residues. Trimming removed 3 bases at V and 5 bases at J, with 4 bases between. The germline V gene encodes CDR1 KGHSH and CDR2 LQKENI. CDR3 DNA: TGTGCCAGCTCACCGGACGAGACCCAGTACTTC. This sequence encodes CASSPDETQYF. Based on the CDR3 plus reference TRBV18 and TRBJ2-5, the full variable domain is NAGVMQNPRHLVRRRGQEARLRCSPMKGHSHVYWYRQLPEEGLKFMVYLQKENIIDESGMPKERFSAEFPKEGPSILRIQQVVRGDSAAYFCASSPDETQYFGPGTRLLVL.

J is TRBJ1-5 and V is TRBV19; D possibly corresponds to TRBD1 (6 bases). CDR3 length: 16 residues. The germline V gene has CDR1 LNHDA and CDR2 SQIVND (reference sequence). Trimming took off 5 bases at V and 7 bases at J, with 21 bases between the two ends. CDR3 sequence (DNA): TGTGCCAGTAGTGGGGGTTTCGGGGGGCTAGGACAGCCCCAGCATTTT. Translation gives CASSGGFGGLGQPQHF.

This chain links TRBV10-3 with TRBJ1-2; the match to TRBD1 covers 7 bases. V dropped 10 bases and J dropped 2; count of bases not matched to a gene: 10. The CDR3 has 14 residues. Germline CDR1 reads ENHRY; CDR2 reads SYGVKD. The CDR3 loop reads CATATGTVNYGYTF. The CDR3 DNA reads TGTGCCACCGCGACCGGGACAGTAAACTATGGCTACACCTTC.

This clone appeared a single time. The chain links TRBV7-9 to TRBJ1-1; no clear D. The germline V gene encodes CDR1 SEHNR and CDR2 FQNEAQ (reference sequence). The CDR3 spans 13 residues. V was cut by 0 bases and J by 0 bases, with 2 bases left in between. The CDR3 DNA reads TGTGCCAGCAGCTTAGCTCTGAACACTGAAGCTTTCTTT. It codes for CASSLALNTEAFF.

The rearrangement joins TRBV18 to TRBJ1-2; D is possibly TRBD1 (5 bases). The V gene's germline CDR1 is KGHSH and CDR2 LQKENI. The CDR3 is 13 residues long. Trimming stripped 2 bases from V and 3 bases from J, with 7 bases between. This CDR3 reads CASSPGGDYGYTF. The CDR3 DNA reads as TGTGCCAGCTCACCAGGGGGGGACTATGGCTACACCTTC.

V and J are TRBV5-1 and TRBJ2-3; 10 positions agree with TRBD2. This CDR3 region has 16 residues. Trimming removed 4 bases from V and 3 bases from J; junction bases left unmatched: 8. Per the germline V gene, CDR1 is SGHRS and CDR2 is YFSETQ. Here the CDR3 DNA reads TGCGCCAGCAGCCCGGGGACTAGCGCGCGAACAGATACGCAGTATTTT. Translating gives CASSPGTSARTDTQYF.

The chain employs TRBV7-2 and TRBJ1-2, with D maybe TRBD1 (5 bases). With 7 bases removed from V and 4 bases from J, the gap between germline ends came to 13 bases. Germline CDR1 SGHTA, CDR2 FQGNSA. This CDR3 contains 13 residues. The CDR3 nucleotides read TGTGCCAGCACCCTCAATGGGGGCTATGGCTACACCTTC. Protein sequence: CASTLNGGYGYTF. The complete variable domain, with remaining parts taken from reference TRBV7-2 and TRBJ1-2, reads GAGVSQSPSNKVTEKGKDVELRCDPISGHTALYWYRQSLGQGLEFLIYFQGNSAPDKSGLPSDRFSAERTGGSVSTLTIQRTQQEDSAVYLCASTLNGGYGYTFGSGTRLTVV.

The J gene is TRBJ1-5, the V gene TRBV13, with TRBD1 as a possible D gene (5 bases). Deletions cut 5 bases from V and 1 base from J, with 9 bases between. The CDR3 runs 14 residues. The germline V gene encodes CDR1 PRHDT and CDR2 FYEKMQ (reference sequence). CDR3 DNA: TGTGCCAGCAGCCTGAGACAGAGCAATCAGCCCCAGCATTTT. This encodes CASSLRQSNQPQHF.

The chain couples TRBV19 to TRBJ1-6; D remains ambiguous. From germline, CDR1 is LNHDA and CDR2 SQIVND (reference sequence). Between the trimmed V and J ends, which lost 3 bases and 5 bases, there was a span of 14 bases. This CDR3 has 16 residues. CDR3: CASSIQPNVNNSPLHF. The CDR3 nucleotides are TGTGCCAGTAGTATTCAGCCAAACGTTAATAATTCACCCCTCCACTTT. The variable domain in full, completed from reference TRBV19 and TRBJ1-6, reads DGGITQSPKYLFRKEGQNVTLSCEQNLNHDAMYWYRQDPGQGLRLIYYSQIVNDFQKGDIAEGYSVSREKKESFPLTVTSAQKNPTAFYLCASSIQPNVNNSPLHFGNGTRLTVT.

The chain couples TRBV4-2 to TRBJ1-5; maybe TRBD1 (6 bases). The CDR3 is 18 residues long. Germline V gene sequence: CDR1 LGHNA, CDR2 YNFKEQ. V was pared by 0 bases and J by 8 bases, with 23 bases between. The CDR3 reads CASSQDRDGFRGREPQHF. The CDR3 DNA reads TGTGCCAGCAGCCAAGATCGGGACGGTTTTCGGGGGCGGGAGCCCCAGCATTTT.

The rearrangement links TRBV6-5 to TRBJ2-7; D call uncertain. V dropped 10 bases and J dropped 2 bases, with 12 bases sitting between them. CDR1 and CDR2 from the germline V gene are MNHEY and SVGAGI. The CDR3 runs 12 residues. The CDR3 region is CANVTETYEQYF. The CDR3 DNA sequence: TGTGCCAACGTGACGGAAACCTACGAGCAGTACTTC.

V usage is TRBV9 and J usage is TRBJ1-2; 7 bases line up with TRBD1. V was clipped by 4 bases and J by 2 bases; unmatched bases: 2. Per germline, CDR1 SGDLS and CDR2 YYNGEE. CDR3 length: 13 amino acids. CDR3 bases: TGTGCCAGCAGCCCGGACAGGAACTATGGCTACACCTTC. Amino acids: CASSPDRNYGYTF.